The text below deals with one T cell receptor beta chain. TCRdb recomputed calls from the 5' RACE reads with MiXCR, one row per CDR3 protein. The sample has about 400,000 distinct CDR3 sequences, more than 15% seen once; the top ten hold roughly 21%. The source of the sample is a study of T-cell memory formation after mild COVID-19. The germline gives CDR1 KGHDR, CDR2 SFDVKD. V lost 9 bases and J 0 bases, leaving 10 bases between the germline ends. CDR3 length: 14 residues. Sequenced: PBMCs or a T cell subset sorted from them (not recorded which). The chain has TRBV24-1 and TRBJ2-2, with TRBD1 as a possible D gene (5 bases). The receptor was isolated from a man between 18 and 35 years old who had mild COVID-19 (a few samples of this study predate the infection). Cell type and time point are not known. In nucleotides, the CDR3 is TGTGCCACCGCGCAGACAGCGAACACCGGGGAGCTGTTTTTT. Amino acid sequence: CATAQTANTGELFF.